The 11 T cell receptor beta chains below were found in one sample sequenced in a study of T-cell reconstitution after alpha-beta-depleted transplantation in children (dated by TCRdb to about 2016). To prepare the library, PCR was applied. TCRdb records Illumina HiSeq 2500 as the sequencer. To normalize quantification of the TCRbeta repertoire, the TCR libraries were built with molecular barcoding that relied on unique molecular identifiers. TCRdb itself trimmed the public reads at Q25 with fastp, ran MiXCR and retained productive beta chains. Each CDR3 protein appears once, grouped with its most common genes and DNA. The table for this sample lists around 480,000 distinct CDR3 sequences; approximately 32% of them were counted only once. The leading ten clones occupy around 2.5% of the sample. Sequenced material: PBMCs from the stem cell graft donor, taken from the stem cell graft. The source is a human donor who donated a stem cell graft to a child with aplastic anemia.

With respect to this clonotype: Sequence at one end of the junction differs from germline and may be a read error. V gene TRBV7-6 combines with J gene TRBJ2-3, with a tentative D call TRBD1 (6 bases). The germline gives CDR1 SGHVS, CDR2 FNYEAQ. The CDR3 totals 16 residues. The CDR3 loop reads CGSSLVGQGLTDTQYF. CDR3 DNA: TGTGGCAGCAGCTTAGTCGGGCAGGGGTTGACAGATACGCAGTATTTT.

The sample holds a few counts of this clonotype. J is TRBJ1-3 and V is TRBV20-1; no firm D call. CDR1 is DFQATT, CDR2 SNEGSKA, per germline (reference sequence). CDR3 length: 15 residues. Trimming removed 4 bases from V and 0 bases from J, with 13 bases in between. In nucleotides, the CDR3 is TGCAGTGCTACATCCAGCTCCCGCTCTGGAAACACCATATATTTT. It is translated as CSATSSSRSGNTIYF.

This clonotype has a handful of counts. The chain joins TRBV28 to TRBJ2-1, with 16 nucleotides matching TRBD2. V shed 4 bases, J shed 5 bases, and the junction held 2 bases outside the gene matches. CDR1 is MDHEN and CDR2 is SYDVKM in the germline V gene. CDR3 length equals 16 residues. CDR3 sequence reads: CASSWGTSGRDNEQFF. DNA of the CDR3: TGTGCCAGCAGTTGGGGGACTAGCGGGAGGGACAATGAGCAGTTCTTC.

This rearrangement joins TRBV29-1 to TRBJ2-6, with D tentatively TRBD2 (5 bases). The CDR3 has 13 amino acids. V was shortened by 5 bases and J by 0 bases, with 5 bases between the two germline ends. Germline loops: CDR1 SQVTM, CDR2 ANQGSEA. CDR3 coding DNA: TGCAGCGTTCGGGGCTCTGGGGCCAACGTCCTGACTTTC. Its protein is CSVRGSGANVLTF.

This chain joins TRBV20-1 and TRBJ2-2, with a possible D match to TRBD1 (5 bases). Deletions cut 1 base from V and 0 bases from J, with 9 bases between. This CDR3 spans 15 amino acids. CDR1 and CDR2 from the germline V gene are DFQATT and SNEGSKA (reference sequence). CDR3 amino acids: CSARGRVSNTGELFF. In DNA form, the CDR3 reads TGCAGTGCTAGAGGCAGGGTATCGAACACCGGGGAGCTGTTTTTT.

This clonotype was seen more than once but under ten times. J is TRBJ1-1 and V is TRBV6-2 or TRBV6-3, with D possibly matching TRBD1 (5 bases). CDR3 size: 14 residues. CDR1 and CDR2 (germline): MNHEY, SVGEGT. V was cut by 10 bases and J by 4 bases, with 19 bases left in between. CDR3 DNA: TGTGCCAACAGCTTGACGGGGCGGGTCACTGAAGCTTTCTTT. Translating it yields CANSLTGRVTEAFF.

Here the CDR3 reads CASGRQTGELNEKLFF. DNA of the CDR3: TGTGCCAGCGGACGACAGACAGGGGAACTTAATGAAAAACTGTTTTTT. V gene TRBV5-5 combines with J gene TRBJ1-4, with 8 bases lining up with TRBD1. CDR1 is SGHKS and CDR2 is YYEKEE in the germline V gene (reference sequence). V gave up 7 bases and J gave up 4 bases; unmatched junction bases: 12. The CDR3 runs to 16 residues.

This chain links TRBV6-2 or TRBV6-3 with TRBJ2-1, with 12 bases identical to TRBD2. The CDR3 is 13 residues long. The germline V gene has CDR1 MNHEY and CDR2 SVGEGT. V lost 10 bases to trimming and J lost 5 bases; unmatched junction nucleotides: 3. The CDR3 reads CATRTSGNNEQFF. CDR3 DNA sequence: TGTGCCACTCGGACTAGCGGGAACAATGAGCAGTTCTTC.

This clonotype was observed a handful of times. The chain carries TRBV20-1 and TRBJ1-5; no clear D gene. V lost 1 base and J lost 3, with 7 bases in between. The CDR3 totals 13 residues. The germline gives CDR1 DFQATT, CDR2 SNEGSKA (reference sequence). The CDR3 nucleotides are TGCAGTGCTAGAGCCAGATACAATCAGCCCCAGCATTTT. Translation gives CSARARYNQPQHF.

Remarks on this clonotype: The junction departs from the called germline gene at one end, perhaps through a read error. The V and J genes are TRBV27 and TRBJ2-5; D possibly corresponds to TRBD2 (5 bases). The CDR3 is 14 residues long. CDR1 is MNHEY, CDR2 SMNVEV, per germline (reference sequence). CDR3: CASSLRLAEETQHF. CDR3 DNA: TGTGCCAGCAGTTTACGTCTAGCAGAAGAGACCCAGCACTTC.

There are a few counts of this clonotype. The chain couples TRBV6-5 to TRBJ2-7, with 9 bases aligning to TRBD1. CDR3 length: 15 amino acids. V was pared by 5 bases and J by 6 bases, with 11 bases of the junction left unmatched. Germline CDR1 reads MNHEY; CDR2 reads SVGAGI. This CDR3 is CASSTTGQGGSEQYF. CDR3 bases: TGTGCCAGCAGTACTACGGGACAGGGAGGATCCGAGCAGTACTTC.